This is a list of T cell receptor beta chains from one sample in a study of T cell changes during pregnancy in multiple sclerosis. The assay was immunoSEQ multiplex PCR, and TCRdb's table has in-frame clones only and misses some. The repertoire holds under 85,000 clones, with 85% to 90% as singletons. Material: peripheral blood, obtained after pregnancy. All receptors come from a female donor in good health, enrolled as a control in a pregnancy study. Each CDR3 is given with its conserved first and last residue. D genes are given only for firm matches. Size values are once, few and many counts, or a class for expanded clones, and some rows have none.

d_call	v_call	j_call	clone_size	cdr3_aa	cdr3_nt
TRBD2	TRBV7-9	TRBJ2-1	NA	CASSLAGGLAGGREQFF	TGTGCCAGCAGCTTAGCAGGGGGACTAGCGGGAGGTCGAGAGCAGTTCTTC
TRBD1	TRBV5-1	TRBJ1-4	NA	CASSPGQGGREKLFF	TGCGCCAGCAGCCCCGGACAGGGTGGTCGTGAAAAACTGTTTTTT
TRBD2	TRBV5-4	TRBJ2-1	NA	CASSLLAGDHEQFF	TGTGCCAGCAGCTTGTTAGCGGGAGATCATGAGCAGTTCTTC
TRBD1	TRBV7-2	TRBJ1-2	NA	CASSLGQGGYGYTF	TGTGCCAGCAGCTTAGGACAGGGCGGCTATGGCTACACCTTC
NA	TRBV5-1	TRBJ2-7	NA	CASSLIASATYEQYF	TGCGCCAGCAGCCTAATAGCTAGCGCAACCTACGAGCAGTACTTC
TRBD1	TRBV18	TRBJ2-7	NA	CASSQRPGQEYEQYF	TGTGCCAGCTCACAGCGACCGGGACAGGAATACGAGCAGTACTTC
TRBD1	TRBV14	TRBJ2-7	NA	CASSQGTGPYEQYF	TGTGCCAGCAGCCAAGGGACAGGCCCCTACGAGCAGTACTTC
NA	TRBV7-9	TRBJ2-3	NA	CASSTLAGASTDTQYF	TGTGCCAGCAGTACCCTAGCAGGCGCTAGCACAGATACGCAGTATTTT
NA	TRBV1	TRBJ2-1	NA	CTSTRGTSGRDSYNEQFF	TGCACCAGCACCCGGGGGACTAGCGGGAGGGACTCCTACAATGAGCAGTTCTTC
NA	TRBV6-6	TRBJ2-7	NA	CASSSRGARDEQYF	TGTGCCAGCAGTTCAAGGGGTGCCCGGGACGAGCAGTACTTC
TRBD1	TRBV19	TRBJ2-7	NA	CASSSSGTGSYEQYF	TGTGCCAGTAGTTCTTCCGGGACAGGATCCTACGAGCAGTACTTC
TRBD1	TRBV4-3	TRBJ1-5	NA	CASSQDLGTGDQPQHF	TGCGCCAGCAGCCAAGATCTTGGGACAGGGGATCAGCCCCAGCATTTT
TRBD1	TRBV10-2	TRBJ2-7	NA	CASSELGQGTYEQYF	TGCGCCAGCAGTGAGTTGGGACAGGGGACCTACGAGCAGTACTTC
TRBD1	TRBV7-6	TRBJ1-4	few	CASSLGSATGNEKLFF	TGTGCCAGCAGCTTAGGATCAGCGACAGGGAATGAAAAACTGTTTTTT
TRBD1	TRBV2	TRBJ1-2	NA	CASSPSTGGHGYTF	TGTGCCAGCAGCCCCTCGACAGGGGGTCACGGCTACACCTTC
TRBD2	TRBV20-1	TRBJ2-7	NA	CSARTPGGSNF	TGCAGTGCCCGAACGCCCGGCGGGAGTAACTTC
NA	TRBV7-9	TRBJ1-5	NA	CASSLGAFNQPQHF	TGTGCCAGCAGCTTAGGGGCTTTCAATCAGCCCCAGCATTTT
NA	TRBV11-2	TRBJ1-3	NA	CASSPGGARGNTIYF	TGTGCCAGCAGCCCCGGCGGGGCCCGAGGAAACACCATATATTTT
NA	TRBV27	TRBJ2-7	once	CASSLGRARSYEQYF	TGTGCCAGCAGTTTAGGCAGGGCGAGGTCCTACGAGCAGTACTTC
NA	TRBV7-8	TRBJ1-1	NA	CASSLTGAAFF	TGTGCCAGCAGCTTAACTGGGGCAGCTTTCTTT
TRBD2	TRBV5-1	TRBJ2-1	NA	CASSLAPSGGPRNEQFF	TGCGCCAGCAGCTTGGCCCCTAGCGGGGGCCCCCGCAATGAGCAGTTCTTC
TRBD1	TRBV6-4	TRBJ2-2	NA	CASSEGQGDTGELFF	TGTGCCAGCAGTGAAGGACAGGGGGACACCGGGGAGCTGTTTTTT
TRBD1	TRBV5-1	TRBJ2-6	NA	CASSSGQSSGANVLTF	TGCGCCAGCAGCTCGGGACAGAGCTCTGGGGCCAACGTCCTGACTTTC
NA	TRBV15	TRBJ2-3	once	CATSEGGTDTQYF	TGTGCCACCAGCGAGGGGGGCACAGATACGCAGTATTTT
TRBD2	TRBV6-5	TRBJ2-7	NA	CASSPLAGAREQYF	TGTGCCAGCAGCCCGCTCGCGGGAGCCCGGGAGCAGTACTTC
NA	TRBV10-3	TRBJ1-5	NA	CAISESGVGQPQHF	TGTGCCATCAGTGAGTCAGGGGTCGGACAGCCCCAGCATTTT
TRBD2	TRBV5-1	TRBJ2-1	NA	CASSSSGVEQFF	TGCGCCAGCAGCTCTAGCGGGGTTGAGCAGTTCTTC
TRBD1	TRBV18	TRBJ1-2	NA	CASSHGTGGTYGYTF	TGTGCCAGCTCCCACGGGACAGGGGGCACCTATGGCTACACCTTC
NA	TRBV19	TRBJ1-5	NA	CASRTDPRGVEPQHF	TGTGCCAGTAGGACCGACCCCCGCGGGGTGGAGCCCCAGCATTTT
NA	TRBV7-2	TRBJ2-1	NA	CASSSYGAGINEQFF	TGTGCCAGCAGCTCATACGGGGCGGGGATAAATGAGCAGTTCTTC
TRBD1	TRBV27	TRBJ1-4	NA	CASSKKQGAGEKLFF	TGTGCCAGCAGCAAGAAACAGGGGGCAGGGGAAAAACTGTTTTTT
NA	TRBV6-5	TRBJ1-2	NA	CATFMRALWGYGYTF	TGTGCCACCTTCATGAGGGCCTTATGGGGCTATGGCTACACCTTC
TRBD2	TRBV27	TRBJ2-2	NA	CASSSLAGGHTGELFF	TGTGCCAGCAGTTCACTAGCGGGGGGGCACACCGGGGAGCTGTTTTTT
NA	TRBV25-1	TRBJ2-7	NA	CASSELSGEAYEQYF	TGTGCCAGCAGTGAGTTATCGGGGGAAGCGTACGAGCAGTACTTC
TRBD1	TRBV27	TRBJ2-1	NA	CASKFDRASYNEQFF	TGTGCCAGCAAGTTCGACAGGGCTTCCTACAATGAGCAGTTCTTC
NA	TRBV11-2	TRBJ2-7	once	CASSFWGSGRQQYF	TGTGCCAGCAGCTTTTGGGGTAGCGGCAGGCAGCAGTACTTC
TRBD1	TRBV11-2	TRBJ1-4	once	CASSQTGGATNEKLFF	TGTGCCAGCAGCCAAACAGGGGGCGCAACTAATGAAAAACTGTTTTTT
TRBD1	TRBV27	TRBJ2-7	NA	CASSPGTGGIGYEQYF	TGTGCCAGCAGCCCCGGGACAGGGGGCATCGGGTACGAGCAGTACTTC
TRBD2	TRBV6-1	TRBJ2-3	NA	CASSDLAGGPDTQYF	TGTGCCAGCAGTGATCTGGCGGGGGGCCCAGATACGCAGTATTTT
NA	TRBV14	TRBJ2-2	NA	CASSQAIGDTGELFF	TGTGCCAGCAGCCAAGCTATAGGGGACACCGGGGAGCTGTTTTTT
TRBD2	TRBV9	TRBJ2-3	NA	CASSVGSSGVADTQYF	TGTGCCAGCAGCGTAGGTAGTAGCGGGGTGGCAGATACGCAGTATTTT
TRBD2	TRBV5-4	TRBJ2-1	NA	CASSPSGRAGNEQFF	TGTGCCAGCAGCCCTAGCGGGAGGGCCGGAAATGAGCAGTTCTTC
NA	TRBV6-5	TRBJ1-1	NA	CASSYGQTNTEAFF	TGTGCCAGCAGTTACGGACAGACGAACACTGAAGCTTTCTTT
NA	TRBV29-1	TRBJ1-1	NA	CSVDRTPNTEAFF	TGCAGCGTTGATCGGACACCGAACACTGAAGCTTTCTTT
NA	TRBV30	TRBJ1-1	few	CAWSWQNTEAFF	TGTGCCTGGAGTTGGCAGAACACTGAAGCTTTCTTT
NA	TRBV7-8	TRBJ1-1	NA	CASSFQTEMNTEAFF	TGTGCCAGCAGCTTTCAGACAGAGATGAACACTGAAGCTTTCTTT
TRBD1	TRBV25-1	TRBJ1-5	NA	CASRPTGSNQPQHF	TGTGCCAGCAGGCCGACAGGGAGCAATCAGCCCCAGCATTTT
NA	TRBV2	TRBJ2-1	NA	CASSLAGVTNEQFF	TGTGCCAGCAGTTTGGCAGGGGTTACCAATGAGCAGTTCTTC
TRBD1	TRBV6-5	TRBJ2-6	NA	CASGSRGPGANVLTF	TGTGCCAGCGGGTCCAGGGGGCCTGGGGCCAACGTCCTGACTTTC
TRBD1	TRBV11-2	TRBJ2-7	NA	CASSEGQGTFSYEQYF	TGTGCCAGCAGCGAGGGACAGGGCACATTCTCCTACGAGCAGTACTTC
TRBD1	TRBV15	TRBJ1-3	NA	CATSRAGQGKENTIYF	TGTGCCACCAGCAGAGCGGGACAGGGAAAAGAAAACACCATATATTTT
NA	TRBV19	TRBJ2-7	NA	CASSTGGGIYEQYF	TGTGCCAGTAGTACGGGTGGAGGGATTTACGAGCAGTACTTC
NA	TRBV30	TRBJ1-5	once	CAWSRGRDQPQHF	TGTGCCTGGAGTCGGGGTAGGGATCAGCCCCAGCATTTT
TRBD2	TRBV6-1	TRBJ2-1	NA	CASQAGAYNEQFF	TGTGCCAGCCAGGCGGGAGCGTACAATGAGCAGTTCTTC